Presented here are 24 T cell receptor beta chains from one specimen sequenced in a study of T cell repertoires in cytomegalovirus infection. TCRdb redid the calling of the reads with MiXCR, one entry per CDR3 protein. The sample lists 450,000 to 550,000 distinct CDR3 sequences, roughly 43% occurring once. For these receptors, no antigen is known. Sequenced material: cultured PBMCs, taken from culture after CMV antigen stimulation. These receptors were taken from a human donor in good health (CMV status not recorded). Some clones in this sample may be carry-over from other donors' samples.

This clonotype showed up just a few times. This chain connects TRBV7-2 to TRBJ1-4; D unclear. There are 14 residues in the CDR3. V was pared by 4 bases and J by 5 bases, with 11 bases between. CDR1 is SGHTA, CDR2 FQGNSA, per germline. CDR3 in amino acids: CASSSRRLNEKLFF. CDR3 bases: TGTGCCAGCAGCTCAAGACGGTTGAATGAAAAACTGTTTTTT.

This clonotype was seen more than once but under ten times. A single base separates this from a much larger clone, so it may be a read error. The rearrangement joins TRBV12-3 or TRBV12-4 to TRBJ2-1, with no clear D. The CDR3 covers 11 residues. Trimming took off 3 bases at V and 6 bases at J, with 3 bases between the two ends. CDR3 amino acids: CASSFVNEQFF. The CDR3 DNA sequence: TGTGCCAGCAGTTTTGTCAATGAGCAGTTCTTC.

Many counts were recorded for this clonotype. CDR3 sequence reads: CASSLEGISGNTIYF. CDR3 DNA: TGTGCCAGCAGCTTAGAGGGGATCTCTGGAAACACCATATATTTT. The rearrangement joins TRBV7-2 to TRBJ1-3, with TRBD1 as a possible D gene (5 bases). CDR1 is SGHTA and CDR2 is FQGNSA in the germline V gene. The CDR3 consists of 15 residues. V lost 1 base to trimming and J lost 0 bases, with 7 bases between them.

J is TRBJ1-2 and V is TRBV9; weak D call: TRBD1 (5 bases). Trimming took off 2 bases at V and 2 bases at J, with 10 bases between the two ends. The CDR3 extends over 14 amino acids. Germline CDR1 reads SGDLS; CDR2 reads YYNGEE. For the CDR3, the DNA is TGTGCCAGCAGCGTCAGGGACGGGAACTATGGCTACACCTTC. It specifies CASSVRDGNYGYTF.

In DNA form, the CDR3 reads TGCAGTGCTCGAACAGGGTTACAGACCCAGTACTTC. The encoded protein is CSARTGLQTQYF. The chain is built from TRBV20-1 and TRBJ2-5, with D perhaps TRBD1 (6 bases). CDR3 length equals 12 residues. Trimming pared 5 bases from V and 6 bases from J, leaving 13 bases between. Germline assignment: CDR1 DFQATT and CDR2 SNEGSKA (reference sequence).

The chain couples TRBV7-9 to TRBJ2-3, with 8 bases aligning to TRBD2. The CDR3 is 16 amino acids. Germline values: CDR1 SEHNR, CDR2 FQNEAQ (reference sequence). The V segment lost 5 bases and the J segment 5 bases; nucleotides outside the gene matches: 12. The CDR3 region has the DNA TGTGCCAGCAGCCCCGGGGCGGGGGGCGTTCAAGATACGCAGTATTTT. Translated: CASSPGAGGVQDTQYF.

This clonotype turned up a few times. The genes are TRBV6-1 and TRBJ2-3, with 10 bases lining up with TRBD2. The ends lost 7 bases at V and 1 base at J; junction bases unmatched: 8. Germline V gene sequence: CDR1 MNHNS, CDR2 SASEGT. The CDR3 length is 16 residues. The CDR3 reads CASTRVAGGGTDTQYF. The CDR3 nucleotides read TGTGCCAGCACCCGGGTAGCGGGAGGTGGCACAGATACGCAGTATTTT.

V usage is TRBV5-1 and J usage is TRBJ2-1; tentative D call: TRBD2 (6 bases). Looked up from germline, CDR1 is SGHRS and CDR2 is YFSETQ. The CDR3 sequence is 15 residues long. V was pared by 2 bases and J by 3 bases, with 12 bases between. Written as DNA, the CDR3 is TGCGCCAGCAGCTTTAGCGGAGAACTCTACAATGAGCAGTTCTTC. Its translation: CASSFSGELYNEQFF.

The V and J genes are TRBV7-8 and TRBJ2-2; no firm D call. The germline gives CDR1 SGHVS, CDR2 FQNEAQ. V lost 1 base to trimming and J lost 6 bases, with 9 bases between them. The CDR3 runs 14 residues. The CDR3 spells CASSLGMGSGELFF. The DNA for the CDR3 is TGTGCCAGCAGCTTAGGAATGGGGTCCGGGGAGCTGTTTTTT.

The chain employs TRBV11-2 and TRBJ2-2, with no clear D. V lost 0 bases, J lost 2 bases, and 13 bases lay in between. In germline, CDR1 is SGHAT, CDR2 FQNNGV. The CDR3 consists of 17 residues. CDR3 sequence reads: CASSLEGVPINTGELFF. The CDR3 region has the DNA TGTGCCAGCAGCTTAGAAGGCGTCCCGATTAACACCGGGGAGCTGTTTTTT.

This clonotype was detected only a few times. V gene TRBV7-2 combines with J gene TRBJ2-7; the D call may be TRBD1 or TRBD2 (5 bases each). Germline V lookup: CDR1 SGHTA, CDR2 FQGNSA. This CDR3 comprises 17 residues. The V gene lost 1 base and the J gene lost 7 bases, with 23 bases spanning the gap. CDR3 nucleotide sequence: TGTGCCAGCAGCTTAGAATCCAACCCCGACTACCCAGGGGAGCAGTACTTC. Residues: CASSLESNPDYPGEQYF.

This clonotype occurred a few times. This chain links TRBV12-3 or TRBV12-4 with TRBJ2-2, with TRBD2 as a possible D gene (6 bases). CDR3 length: 15 residues. Between the trimmed V and J ends, which lost 6 bases and 5 bases, there was a span of 16 bases. The CDR3 coding sequence is TGTGCCAGCAGCCCCATGGGGGGTGGAACCGGGGAGCTGTTTTTT. Translation: CASSPMGGGTGELFF.

V and J are TRBV4-1 and TRBJ2-5; D may be TRBD1 (6 bases). Trimming left V 0 bases short and J 3 bases short, with 32 bases between. The CDR3 loop spans 22 amino acids. Germline V gene sequence: CDR1 MGHRA, CDR2 YSYEKL. The DNA of the CDR3 is TGCGCCAGCAGCCAAGAAAAGAAAAAACTTCAGGGGCAGGACAGCGCCAAAGAGACCCAGTACTTC. Translated, it gives CASSQEKKKLQGQDSAKETQYF.

This clonotype was seen only a few times. The chain uses TRBV6-6 and TRBJ2-1; 8 positions match TRBD1. After removal of 6 bases from V and 3 bases from J, the junction contained 7 bases not matched to a gene. CDR1 and CDR2 from the germline V gene are MNHNY and SVGAGI (reference sequence). The CDR3 length is 15 residues. The CDR3 loop reads CASRAGQGNYNEQFF. The CDR3 DNA follows: TGTGCCAGCAGGGCCGGACAGGGAAACTACAATGAGCAGTTCTTC.

The sample holds a few counts of this clonotype. This chain connects TRBV7-6 to TRBJ2-7, with D unresolved. CDR3 size: 13 residues. Trimming left V 1 base short and J 4 bases short, with 8 bases between. Germline CDR1 and CDR2: SGHVS and FNYEAQ. The CDR3 protein is CASSLGAKYEQYF. In DNA, the CDR3 is TGTGCCAGCAGCTTAGGGGCAAAATACGAGCAGTACTTC.

The J gene is TRBJ2-3, the V gene TRBV6-9, with D possibly matching TRBD2 (6 bases). Germline V gene data show CDR1 as MNHGY and CDR2 as SVAAGI. The CDR3 length is 15 residues. V was cut by 7 bases and J by 6 bases, with 20 bases left in between. CDR3 region: CASTIADTLRDTQYF. The CDR3 coding sequence is TGTGCCAGCACCATAGCGGATACACTTAGGGATACGCAGTATTTT.

DNA for the CDR3: TGCAGTGCTAGAGACCCGGTCACAGATACGCAGTATTTT. Its protein is CSARDPVTDTQYF. The chain joins TRBV20-1 to TRBJ2-3, with D uncertain. Germline CDR1 reads DFQATT; CDR2 reads SNEGSKA (reference sequence). CDR3 size: 13 residues. The ends were cut back, 0 bases at V and 2 bases at J, with 6 bases in the middle.

The V and J genes are TRBV7-9 and TRBJ2-7, with D unresolved. With 2 bases removed from V and 6 bases from J, the gap between germline ends came to 14 bases. This CDR3 has 14 amino acids. CDR1 and CDR2 from the germline V gene are SEHNR and FQNEAQ (reference sequence). The CDR3 loop is CASSLMANYGEQYF. The CDR3 DNA reads TGTGCCAGCAGCTTAATGGCAAATTACGGCGAGCAGTACTTC.

This clonotype has just a few counts. The V gene is TRBV12-3 or TRBV12-4, the J gene TRBJ2-7, with D possibly TRBD2 on 6 matching bases. V dropped 6 bases and J dropped 3 bases, with 12 bases sitting between them. This CDR3 region has 13 residues. As DNA, the CDR3 is TGTGCCAGCAGAATGGGGGGTTTCTACGAGCAGTACTTC. Translating gives CASRMGGFYEQYF.

The V call is TRBV7-9, the J call TRBJ2-7; 14 positions match TRBD2. Trimming removed 4 bases from V and 2 bases from J; junction bases left unmatched: 10. Per germline, CDR1 SEHNR and CDR2 FQNEAQ (reference sequence). The CDR3 consists of 18 residues. CDR3 bases: TGTGCCAGCAGCTCGGGCTCAGGGACTAGCGGGAGCCCCTACGAGCAGTACTTC. Residues: CASSSGSGTSGSPYEQYF.

The V gene is TRBV6-6, the J gene TRBJ1-1; D is undetermined. V was cut by 6 bases and J by 1 base, with 12 bases left in between. CDR3 length: 14 residues. CDR1 is MNHNY and CDR2 is SVGAGI in the germline V gene (reference sequence). As DNA, the CDR3 is TGTGCCAGCAGGGTGACGGTAGAGAACACTGAAGCTTTCTTT. Amino acids: CASRVTVENTEAFF.

J is TRBJ1-4 and V is TRBV7-2, with D possibly matching TRBD1 (6 bases). The CDR3 extends over 13 amino acids. Trimming left V 3 bases short and J 7 bases short, with 9 bases between. Per germline, CDR1 SGHTA and CDR2 FQGNSA. CDR3 sequence (DNA): TGTGCCAGCAGCTTCGACAGGACTGAAAAACTGTTTTTT. This sequence encodes CASSFDRTEKLFF.

The chain couples TRBV20-1 to TRBJ1-6, with D possibly matching TRBD1 (5 bases). The CDR3 has 14 residues. V dropped 6 bases and J dropped 6 bases, with 15 bases sitting between them. Germline lookup yields CDR1 DFQATT and CDR2 SNEGSKA (reference sequence). CDR3 sequence: CSATGEEGNSPLHF. DNA for the CDR3: TGCAGTGCGACGGGGGAAGAGGGTAATTCACCCCTCCACTTT.

This clonotype turned up a few times. This chain uses TRBV2 with TRBJ1-2; D gene uncertain. From germline, CDR1 is SNHLY and CDR2 FYNNEI. The CDR3 length is 12 residues. The V gene lost 7 bases and the J gene lost 1 base, with 7 bases spanning the gap. The DNA for the CDR3 is TGTGCCAGCAAGGCCATTAACTATGGCTACACCTTC. This gives the protein CASKAINYGYTF.